This TCR beta chain stems from a study of B cell selection in AIRE deficiency. Germline values: CDR1 ENHRY, CDR2 SYGVKD. The CDR3 is 14 residues long. Trimming shortened V by 7 bases and J by 6 bases, and 16 bases separated the two germline ends. Assay: immunoSEQ multiplex PCR; the TCRdb copy retains only in-frame clones and omits some. Found here are approximately 25,000 clones, around 95% of them singletons; the top ten hold roughly 0.25%. Sorting defined conventional CD4 T cells as CD4+CD127+. Sequenced sample: CD4+CD127+ conventional T cells sorted from PBMCs. The rearrangement uses TRBV10-3 and TRBJ2-1; D uncertain. The receptor's source is a human donor in good health. The CDR3 region is CAITQSLGTNEQFF. The DNA of the CDR3 is TGTGCCATCACCCAATCCCTTGGCACCAATGAGCAGTTCTTC.